One and the same sample provided the 29 T cell receptor beta chains below, sequenced in a study of technical replicates of blood from several donors. The data were produced by immunoSEQ multiplex PCR, yet TCRdb's version contains in-frame clones alone and is incomplete. The table shows tens of thousands of clones, with roughly 89% occurring only once. Sample: T cells isolated from PBMCs. The origin of the receptors is a human donor in good health.

Written as DNA, the CDR3 is TGTGCCAGCAGTGGTAAAGACTGGAACTACGAGCAGTACTTC. Amino acid sequence: CASSGKDWNYEQYF. The genes are TRBV2 and TRBJ2-7; no definite D call. The CDR3 runs to 14 residues. Trimming shortened V by 4 bases and J by 3 bases, and 13 bases separated the two germline ends. Germline values: CDR1 SNHLY, CDR2 FYNNEI.

This clone was seen once. CDR3 nucleotide sequence: TGCAGCGTTGAAGTTGGGGACAGGGGGCTAGGGACCCAGTACTTC. Translation: CSVEVGDRGLGTQYF. This rearrangement joins TRBV29-1 to TRBJ2-5; 12 bases line up with TRBD1. The CDR3 length is 15 residues. Germline CDR1 reads SQVTM; CDR2 reads ANQGSEA. Trimming took 1 base from V and 7 from J; bases not matched to a gene: 7.

The rearrangement links TRBV7-2 to TRBJ2-1; tentative D call: TRBD2 (6 bases). Trimming stripped 3 bases from V and 4 bases from J, with 13 bases between. This CDR3 is built from 15 residues. Per germline, CDR1 SGHTA and CDR2 FQGNSA. The CDR3 protein is CASSLDASAYNEQFF. The CDR3 DNA follows: TGTGCCAGCAGCTTGGACGCTAGCGCTTACAATGAGCAGTTCTTC.

The rearrangement joins TRBV28 to TRBJ2-3; a weak D match, TRBD2 (5 bases). Germline loops: CDR1 MDHEN, CDR2 SYDVKM. V lost 5 bases, J lost 2 bases, and 11 bases lay in between. The CDR3 is made up of 14 amino acids. CDR3 in DNA: TGTGCCAGCAGTGGCGGGCGGAACACAGATACGCAGTATTTT. Translation gives CASSGGRNTDTQYF.

The V and J genes are TRBV18 and TRBJ1-1; 11 bases align to TRBD1. Unmatched junction bases numbered 5, after V lost 6 bases and J lost 8 bases. CDR1 KGHSH and CDR2 LQKENI come from the germline V gene. The CDR3 has 13 residues. CDR3 in amino acids: CASSPGTGGEAFF. Here the CDR3 DNA reads TGTGCCAGCTCCCCCGGGACAGGGGGGGAAGCTTTCTTT.

This clone turned up a few times. CDR3 sequence (DNA): TGCGCCAGCAGCCAAGGGGACTGGCTTAGCACAGATACGCAGTATTTT. Protein sequence: CASSQGDWLSTDTQYF. The V gene is TRBV4-3, the J gene TRBJ2-3, with D possibly being TRBD2 (6 bases). The germline V gene encodes CDR1 LGHNA and CDR2 YSLEER. CDR3 length: 16 amino acids. Trimming removed 1 base at V and 0 bases at J, with 11 bases between.

This chain's CDR3 is CACPGQGPDTQYF. The DNA of the CDR3 is TGTGCCTGCCCGGGACAGGGGCCAGATACGCAGTATTTT. The gene calls are TRBV30 and TRBJ2-3; 10 bases agree with TRBD1. V was pared by 6 bases and J by 4 bases, with 4 bases of the junction left unmatched. The CDR3 loop spans 13 amino acids. The germline V gene encodes CDR1 GTSNPN and CDR2 SVGIG (reference sequence). Full variable domain (missing parts from reference TRBV30 and TRBJ2-3): SQTIHQWPATLVQPVGSPLSLECTVEGTSNPNLYWYRQAAGRGLQLLFYSVGIGQISSEVPQNLSASRPQDRQFILSSKKLLLSDSGFYLCACPGQGPDTQYFGPGTRLTVL.

The chain joins TRBV11-3 to TRBJ2-1; 9 nucleotides line up with TRBD1. Germline CDR1 SGHNT, CDR2 YENEEA. The V segment lost 2 bases and the J segment 4 bases; nucleotides outside the gene matches: 6. CDR3 length equals 16 residues. CDR3 in DNA: TGTGCCAGCAGCTTACACCGGGACAGGGAGTACAATGAGCAGTTCTTC. It codes for CASSLHRDREYNEQFF. Full variable domain (rest looked up from reference TRBV11-3 and TRBJ2-1): EAGVVQSPRYKIIEKKQPVAFWCNPISGHNTLYWYLQNLGQGPELLIRYENEEAVDDSQLPKDRFSAERLKGVDSTLKIQPAELGDSAVYLCASSLHRDREYNEQFFGPGTRLTVL.

The genes are TRBV28 and TRBJ1-5; a possible D gene is TRBD1 (5 bases). This CDR3 spans 14 amino acids. V was trimmed by 7 bases and J by 3 bases, leaving 13 bases between them. Germline V lookup: CDR1 MDHEN, CDR2 SYDVKM. The CDR3 coding sequence is TGTGCCAGCACGGGCGGGGCTTACAATCAGCCCCAGCATTTT. It yields the protein CASTGGAYNQPQHF. Full variable domain (remainder filled in from reference TRBV28 and TRBJ1-5): DVKVTQSSRYLVKRTGEKVFLECVQDMDHENMFWYRQDPGLGLRLIYFSYDVKMKEKGDIPEGYSVSREKKERFSLILESASTNQTSMYLCASTGGAYNQPQHFGDGTRLSIL.

The V and J genes are TRBV6-5 and TRBJ2-1, with 10 bases matching TRBD1. Germline V lookup: CDR1 MNHEY, CDR2 SVGAGI. V lost 5 bases and J lost 2; bases outside the gene matches: 3. CDR3 size: 15 residues. The CDR3 sequence is CASSKGTGAYNEQFF. DNA of the CDR3: TGTGCCAGCAGTAAAGGGACAGGGGCCTACAATGAGCAGTTCTTC.

This chain joins TRBV28 and TRBJ2-1; 8 bases match TRBD2. V dropped 2 bases and J dropped 3; count of bases not matched to a gene: 6. Germline V gene data show CDR1 as MDHEN and CDR2 as SYDVKM. The CDR3 runs to 16 residues. The CDR3 reads CASSLVAGSGYNEQFF. The CDR3 DNA is TGTGCCAGCAGTTTAGTAGCGGGGAGCGGCTACAATGAGCAGTTCTTC. The full variable domain, rest sourced from reference TRBV28 and TRBJ2-1, is DVKVTQSSRYLVKRTGEKVFLECVQDMDHENMFWYRQDPGLGLRLIYFSYDVKMKEKGDIPEGYSVSREKKERFSLILESASTNQTSMYLCASSLVAGSGYNEQFFGPGTRLTVL.

The chain has TRBV11-3 and TRBJ2-7; TRBD1 aligns across 10 bases. CDR3 size: 14 residues. The germline CDR1 and CDR2 sequences are SGHNT and YENEEA. Trimming cost V 5 bases and J 1 base; bases outside gene matches: 2. CDR3 sequence reads: CASSEDRGSYEQYF. The CDR3 DNA follows: TGTGCCAGCAGCGAGGACAGGGGGTCCTACGAGCAGTACTTC.

This clone was detected once. The chain joins TRBV6-1 to TRBJ1-1; D might be TRBD1 (6 bases). The CDR3 totals 10 residues. Trimming stripped 4 bases from V and 11 bases from J, with 8 bases between. Germline CDR1 reads MNHNS; CDR2 reads SASEGT. The CDR3 nucleotides are TGTGCCAGCAGTGGGACAGATGCTTTCTTT. As protein: CASSGTDAFF.

The chain employs TRBV5-1 and TRBJ1-1, with D possibly TRBD1 on 6 matching bases. The ends were cut back, 6 bases at V and 1 base at J, with 10 bases in the middle. This CDR3 is built from 13 residues. Germline lookup yields CDR1 SGHRS and CDR2 YFSETQ. Here the CDR3 DNA reads TGCGCCAGCACCTTAGGGGGGAACACTGAAGCTTTCTTT. Protein sequence: CASTLGGNTEAFF.

The V call is TRBV9, the J call TRBJ1-4; D not certain. This CDR3 contains 15 residues. Trimming pared 4 bases from V and 0 bases from J, leaving 10 bases between. From germline, CDR1 is SGDLS and CDR2 YYNGEE. Here the CDR3 reads CASSPGLSTNEKLFF. The CDR3 region has the DNA TGTGCCAGCAGCCCCGGACTCTCAACTAATGAAAAACTGTTTTTT. Supplemented by reference TRBV9 and TRBJ1-4, the full variable domain reads DSGVTQTPKHLITATGQRVTLRCSPRSGDLSVYWYQQSLDQGLQFLIQYYNGEERAKGNILERFSAQQFPDLHSELNLSSLELGDSALYFCASSPGLSTNEKLFFGSGTQLSVL.

This chain links TRBV7-9 with TRBJ2-7; 7 nucleotides align to TRBD2. With V trimmed by 1 base and J by 7 bases, 10 bases remained unmatched. Germline CDR1 and CDR2: SEHNR and FQNEAQ (reference sequence). The CDR3 is 15 amino acids. The CDR3 DNA is TGTGCCAGCAGCTTAGTTAGCGGGCCGTCCGCGGAGCAGTACTTC. Residues: CASSLVSGPSAEQYF.

The V gene is TRBV6-6, the J gene TRBJ1-1; 7 positions agree with TRBD1. Germline V gene sequence: CDR1 MNHNY, CDR2 SVGAGI (reference sequence). This CDR3 is 16 amino acids long. J lost 0 bases, V lost 2 bases, and 6 bases had no gene match. The CDR3 bases are TGTGCCAGCAGTTACAAGGGGACAGCGATGAACACTGAAGCTTTCTTT. This codes for CASSYKGTAMNTEAFF.

The chain uses TRBV7-3 and TRBJ2-3, with 7 bases matching TRBD2. Germline lookup yields CDR1 SGHTA and CDR2 FQGTGA. The CDR3 contains 15 residues. V gave up 2 bases and J gave up 4 bases; unmatched junction bases: 6. CDR3 bases: TGTGCCAGCAGCTTAGGGGCGGGAGTGGCAGATACGCAGTATTTT. Amino acids: CASSLGAGVADTQYF.

The J gene is TRBJ2-7, the V gene TRBV5-1, with unresolved D. The germline V gene has CDR1 SGHRS and CDR2 YFSETQ. The length of the CDR3 is 13 residues. Trimming removed 4 bases from V and 3 bases from J, with 11 bases in between. As DNA, the CDR3 is TGCGCCAGCAGCCCCGACATCCACTACGAGCAGTACTTC. It specifies CASSPDIHYEQYF.

The rearrangement links TRBV5-1 to TRBJ2-1; 9 nucleotides line up with TRBD2. V shed 5 bases and J 5 bases; nucleotides not matched to a gene: 5. This CDR3 comprises 14 residues. The germline gives CDR1 SGHRS, CDR2 YFSETQ. The CDR3 DNA reads TGCGCCAGCAGGGGGCTAGCGGGAAACAATGAGCAGTTCTTC. Translating gives CASRGLAGNNEQFF.

The chain couples TRBV4-1 to TRBJ1-2, with a possible D match to TRBD1 (6 bases). Trimming took off 2 bases at V and 2 bases at J, with 15 bases between the two ends. The CDR3 extends over 16 amino acids. Germline V gene data show CDR1 as MGHRA and CDR2 as YSYEKL. This CDR3 is CASSQTQGLLNYGYTF. The CDR3 bases are TGCGCCAGCAGCCAAACACAGGGACTACTAAACTATGGCTACACCTTC.

The chain joins TRBV19 to TRBJ1-1; TRBD1 aligns across 8 bases. Per germline, CDR1 LNHDA and CDR2 SQIVND (reference sequence). The ends lost 8 bases at V and 5 bases at J; junction bases unmatched: 10. CDR3 size: 14 residues. CDR3 protein: CASFSDRETTEAFF. The CDR3, as DNA: TGTGCCAGTTTCTCGGACAGGGAAACAACTGAAGCTTTCTTT.

V usage is TRBV7-6 and J usage is TRBJ1-4; 9 bases are a match to TRBD1. The CDR3 runs to 16 residues. J was trimmed by 4 bases and V by 5 bases; bases with no gene match: 8. Germline lookup yields CDR1 SGHVS and CDR2 FNYEAQ. CDR3 loop: CASSPGGTGYNEKLFF. CDR3 bases: TGTGCCAGCAGCCCAGGGGGGACAGGGTATAATGAAAAACTGTTTTTT.

This clone turned up a few times. J is TRBJ2-2 and V is TRBV6-6, with TRBD1 matching 7 bases. Germline V lookup: CDR1 MNHNY, CDR2 SVGAGI (reference sequence). The V gene end was trimmed by 6 bases and the J gene end by 7 bases; junction bases not matched to a gene: 5. The CDR3 spans 13 residues. CDR3 sequence reads: CASRPQGIGELFF. As DNA, the CDR3 is TGTGCCAGCAGGCCACAGGGGATCGGGGAGCTGTTTTTT.

The chain employs TRBV15 and TRBJ1-5, with D tentatively TRBD1 (6 bases). Germline CDR1 is LNHNV and CDR2 is YYDKDF (reference sequence). V was cut by 5 bases and J by 3 bases, with 14 bases left in between. This CDR3 comprises 15 residues. The CDR3 here is CATSGFAGVNQPQHF. The CDR3 DNA sequence: TGTGCCACCAGCGGCTTTGCAGGGGTCAATCAGCCCCAGCATTTT.

Written as DNA, the CDR3 is TGTGCCAGTAGTATAGATCATTGGACTAGCGGGAGGGCCGTTGGCAATGAGCAGTTCTTC. This gives the protein CASSIDHWTSGRAVGNEQFF. J is TRBJ2-1 and V is TRBV19; 15 nucleotides line up with TRBD2. V shed 0 bases and J 6 bases; nucleotides not matched to a gene: 12. This CDR3 has 20 amino acids. Germline V gene data show CDR1 as LNHDA and CDR2 as SQIVND (reference sequence).

This clone was seen just once. The chain employs TRBV7-9 and TRBJ1-2; D is unresolved. CDR1 and CDR2 from the germline V gene are SEHNR and FQNEAQ (reference sequence). The V end lost 10 bases, the J end lost 2 bases, and 14 bases lay between the germline ends. The CDR3 is 13 amino acids. Here the CDR3 reads CATVTDFNYGYTF. DNA for the CDR3: TGTGCCACCGTCACGGACTTCAACTATGGCTACACCTTC. Variable domain in full (rest from reference TRBV7-9 and TRBJ1-2): DTGVSQNPRHKITKRGQNVTFRCDPISEHNRLYWYRQTLGQGPEFLTYFQNEAQLEKSRLLSDRFSAERPKGSFSTLEIQRTEQGDSAMYLCATVTDFNYGYTFGSGTRLTVV.

The CDR3 here is CASSLETGHEATQPQHF. The CDR3 DNA is TGTGCCAGCAGCTTAGAGACGGGACATGAAGCTACTCAGCCCCAGCATTTT. V is TRBV7-7 and J is TRBJ1-5, with D perhaps TRBD1 (6 bases). V lost 1 base and J lost 6, with 19 bases in between. CDR3 size: 17 residues. CDR1 and CDR2 from the germline V gene are SSHAT and FNYEAQ (reference sequence).

The table lists this clone with a few counts. The gene calls are TRBV9 and TRBJ1-1, with D possibly being TRBD1 (6 bases). This CDR3 spans 13 amino acids. CDR1 and CDR2 (germline): SGDLS, YYNGEE. V lost 2 bases, J lost 5 bases, and 10 bases lay in between. The CDR3 loop reads CASSVRGATEAFF. The CDR3 nucleotides are TGTGCCAGCAGCGTTCGGGGGGCGACTGAAGCTTTCTTT.